This T cell receptor (beta chain) was sequenced during a study of T cell clonality in common variable immunodeficiency. Overall study findings and caveats: Authors noted CVID clonality's cause needs subpopulation repertoire sequencing. Common variable immunodeficiency TCR beta sequences reportedly had fewer deletions and N-nucleotide insertions.

V lost 5 bases, J lost 1 base, and 8 bases lay in between. The V gene's germline CDR1 is SEHNR and CDR2 FQNEAQ (reference sequence). This CDR3 region has 14 residues. This clone was picked up many times. What it binds is unknown. The read comes to an end 3 residues before the CDR3 does, leaving the germline J gene to fill in the end. Some clones are missing from TCRdb's copy, which holds only in-frame ones; the method was immunoSEQ multiplex PCR. Listed here are roughly 25,000 clones without any singletons, the top ten holding about 9.1%. The sequence was collected from a human donor with common variable immunodeficiency. The specimen was peripheral blood mononuclear cells. The V call is TRBV7-9, the J call TRBJ2-2, with D possibly TRBD1 on 5 matching bases. The CDR3 is CASSPQGNTGELFF. Incomplete CDR3 DNA: TGTGCCAGCAGCCCCCAGGGGAACACCGGGGAG.